This TCR beta chain originates from a study of blood T cell repertoires in COVID-19. Study overall: T cells, B-cell-depleted T cells, or PBMCs provided the cDNA or gDNA that served as material.

The study recruited people aged about 18 to 89 years across roughly 25 US areas. Cohort assignment relied on participant-reported clinical history. Two negative PCRs, clearance, or symptom resolution characterized the recovered Cohort 3 donors. TCRdb's copy holds only in-frame clones and misses some; the assay was immunoSEQ multiplex PCR. The sample carries some 490,000 clones, 70% to 90% recorded once. The CDR3 has 16 residues. Trimming took 3 bases from V and 6 from J; bases not matched to a gene: 10. In germline, CDR1 is KGHDR, CDR2 SFDVKD. J is TRBJ2-3 and V is TRBV24-1; 8 bases are a match to TRBD1. Material: PBMCs or T cells enriched from blood (not recorded which). This sequence was found in a woman aged 60-70 years who had recovered from COVID-19. CDR3 loop: CATSDTRQGRKDTQYF. The CDR3 coding sequence is TGTGCCACCAGTGATACTAGACAGGGGCGAAAGGATACGCAGTATTTT.